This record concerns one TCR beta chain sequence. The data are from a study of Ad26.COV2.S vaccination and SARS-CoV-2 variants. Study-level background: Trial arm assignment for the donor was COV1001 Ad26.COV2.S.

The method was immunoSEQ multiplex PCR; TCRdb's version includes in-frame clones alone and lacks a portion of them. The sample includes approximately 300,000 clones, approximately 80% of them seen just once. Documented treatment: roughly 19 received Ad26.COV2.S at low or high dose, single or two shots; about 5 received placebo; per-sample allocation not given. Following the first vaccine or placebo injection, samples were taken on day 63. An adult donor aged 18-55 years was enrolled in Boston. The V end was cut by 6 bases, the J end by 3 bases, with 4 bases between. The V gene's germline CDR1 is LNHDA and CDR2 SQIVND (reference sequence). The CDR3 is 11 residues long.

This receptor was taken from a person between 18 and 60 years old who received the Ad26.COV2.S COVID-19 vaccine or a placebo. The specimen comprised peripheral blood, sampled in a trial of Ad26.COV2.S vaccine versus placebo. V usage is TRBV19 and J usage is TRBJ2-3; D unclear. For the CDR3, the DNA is TGTGCCAGTAGCGAGACAGATACGCAGTATTTT. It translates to CASSETDTQYF.